One sample yielded the 27 T cell receptor beta chains listed below, sequenced in a study of CD8+ T cells in alopecia areata (dated by TCRdb to about 2018). Libraries came from the immunoSEQ multiplex PCR assay. For TCR sequencing, RNA was extracted from every sample and reverse transcribed into cDNA to serve as template. This immuneACCESS table, as held by TCRdb, lists in-frame sequences with V and J called but not all clones. Of the missing ones, under half trace to an unresolved V gene in checked studies; the others have no known cause. The sample table lists 95,000 to 100,000 clones, roughly two thirds of them with a count of one. The top ten clonotypes cover 15% of the sample. In the paper's terms, the time point label means: about 4 weeks on oral tofacitinib. The treatment or condition label here, explained by the study, means: oral pan-JAK inhibitor, 5-10 mg twice daily. The sample consisted of CD8+ T cells sorted from blood, taken at week 4, from a patient treated with tofacitinib. These receptors came from a human donor with alopecia areata.

The chain is built from TRBV27 and TRBJ2-7; perhaps TRBD1 as D (5 bases). The CDR3 totals 14 residues. Germline V gene data show CDR1 as MNHEY and CDR2 as SMNVEV (reference sequence). The V gene lost 2 bases and the J gene lost 4 bases, with 12 bases spanning the gap. The CDR3 sequence is CASSLQGSTYEQYF. CDR3 nucleotide sequence: TGTGCCAGCAGTTTACAGGGTAGTACGTACGAGCAGTACTTC.

The rearrangement links TRBV5-1 to TRBJ2-1; unclear D gene. The germline V gene has CDR1 SGHRS and CDR2 YFSETQ. Trimming cost V 6 bases and J 4 bases, with 20 bases left between them. The CDR3 extends over 16 amino acids. CDR3 region: CASTTRQAGSYNEQFF. The DNA for the CDR3 is TGCGCCAGCACCACGAGGCAGGCCGGAAGTTACAATGAGCAGTTCTTC.

Worth noting for this clone: Within the sample, other DNA sequences also encode this same CDR3. The chain combines TRBV29-1 with TRBJ1-1; D possibly corresponds to TRBD1 (5 bases). Germline V CDR1 and CDR2: SQVTM, ANQGSEA. The ends were cut back, 6 bases at V and 5 bases at J, with 10 bases in the middle. This CDR3 is 11 amino acids long. CDR3 in amino acids: CSVEEGTEAFF. In DNA form, the CDR3 reads TGCAGCGTCGAGGAGGGGACTGAAGCTTTCTTT.

This clone was observed many times. V gene TRBV5-6 combines with J gene TRBJ2-3, with 13 nucleotides matching TRBD2. The J segment lost 8 bases and the V segment lost 0 bases, leaving 3 bases of the junction unmatched. This CDR3 contains 15 residues. Germline CDR1 and CDR2: SGHDT and YYEEEE. CDR3 nucleotides: TGTGCCAGCAGCTTGGGACTAGCGGGAGGCGGTACGCAGTATTTT. Its translation: CASSLGLAGGGTQYF.

The chain carries TRBV19 and TRBJ2-7; 8 bases are a match to TRBD1. V trimming: 5 bases; J trimming: 4 bases; junction bases outside the gene matches: 7. The CDR3 totals 14 residues. Germline V CDR1 and CDR2: LNHDA, SQIVND (reference sequence). The CDR3 DNA reads TGTGCCAGTAGTCATTTCGACAGGGGTTACGAGCAGTACTTC. Translation: CASSHFDRGYEQYF.

The V gene is TRBV19, the J gene TRBJ2-3; D gene uncertain. This CDR3 has 13 residues. CDR1 and CDR2 (germline): LNHDA, SQIVND (reference sequence). Trimming cost V 10 bases and J 2 bases, with 13 bases left between them. CDR3 in DNA: TGTGCCACCCTCGGACCTTACACAGATACGCAGTATTTT. Residues: CATLGPYTDTQYF.

The chain employs TRBV30 and TRBJ1-5; no definite D call. The CDR3 length is 16 residues. The germline gives CDR1 GTSNPN, CDR2 SVGIG (reference sequence). With 0 bases removed from V and 1 base from J, the gap between germline ends came to 13 bases. Here the CDR3 reads CAWSVDSSGSNQPQHF. The CDR3 DNA reads as TGTGCCTGGAGTGTAGATAGTTCGGGGAGCAATCAGCCCCAGCATTTT.

This clone was recorded a few times. J is TRBJ2-3 and V is TRBV7-8, with TRBD2 matching 9 bases. CDR1 is SGHVS, CDR2 FQNEAQ, per germline. Trimming cost V 8 bases and J 4 bases; bases outside gene matches: 7. The CDR3 has 14 residues. CDR3 amino acids: CASQRSGSSDTQYF. DNA of the CDR3: TGTGCCAGCCAACGTAGCGGGAGCTCAGATACGCAGTATTTT.

CDR3 DNA sequence: TGCGCCAGCAGCCCCCGGGGCAGGGGGAGTTTAGGGGAGCTGTTTTTT. Translation: CASSPRGRGSLGELFF. The chain couples TRBV4-3 to TRBJ2-2; 7 nucleotides match TRBD1. The CDR3 is 16 amino acids. Germline V gene lookup returns CDR1 LGHNA and CDR2 YSLEER. Trimming cost V 4 bases and J 8 bases; bases outside gene matches: 13.

In its sample, this clone was seen a few times. The chain employs TRBV4-1 and TRBJ1-1; 7 bases agree with TRBD1. J gave up 1 base and V 5 bases, and 10 bases lay outside the gene matches. Looked up from germline, CDR1 is MGHRA and CDR2 is YSYEKL. The CDR3 extends over 16 amino acids. This chain's CDR3 is CASSGRGGLGNTEAFF. CDR3 sequence (DNA): TGCGCCAGCAGCGGAAGAGGGGGCCTGGGGAACACTGAAGCTTTCTTT.

This clone has only a few counts. This chain joins TRBV19 and TRBJ1-2, with D uncertain. Per germline, CDR1 LNHDA and CDR2 SQIVND (reference sequence). CDR3 length equals 13 residues. CDR3 loop: CASTASLGYGYTF. CDR3 sequence (DNA): TGTGCTTCGACGGCCAGCCTTGGCTATGGCTACACCTTC.

This clone has only a few counts. The V and J genes are TRBV4-3 and TRBJ2-7; possible D gene TRBD2, 5 bases. The CDR3 has 16 amino acids. Germline CDR1 reads LGHNA; CDR2 reads YSLEER. Trimming removed 0 bases at V and 4 bases at J, with 16 bases between. CDR3 protein: CASSQEIKRSLYEQYF. As DNA, the CDR3 is TGCGCCAGCAGCCAAGAGATTAAGCGGTCGTTATACGAGCAGTACTTC.

The chain uses TRBV6-1 and TRBJ2-1, with 7 nucleotides matching TRBD2. The CDR3 is 15 residues long. CDR1 and CDR2 (germline): MNHNS, SASEGT. The junction had 5 bases not matched to a gene; V was cut back by 6 bases and J by 0 bases. The CDR3 loop is CASSPGGSSYNEQFF. CDR3 nucleotide sequence: TGTGCCAGCAGCCCTGGCGGGAGCTCCTACAATGAGCAGTTCTTC.

The J gene is TRBJ2-7, the V gene TRBV6-1, with 7 bases lining up with TRBD1. Germline loops: CDR1 MNHNS, CDR2 SASEGT. V trimming: 5 bases; J trimming: 6 bases; junction bases outside the gene matches: 10. The CDR3 is made up of 14 amino acids. The CDR3 DNA reads as TGTGCCAGCAGTTTCGATCCGGGACAGCGCGAGCAGTACTTC. Its translation is CASSFDPGQREQYF.

This clone has a handful of counts. This chain links TRBV29-1 with TRBJ2-1, with TRBD1 matching over 8 bases. With 7 bases clipped from V and 6 bases from J, the junction kept 14 bases outside the gene matches. The CDR3 spans 15 residues. The germline V gene encodes CDR1 SQVTM and CDR2 ANQGSEA. DNA for the CDR3: TGCAGCGCCTATTTGACAGGGGTGACGGGCAATGAGCAGTTCTTC. Protein sequence: CSAYLTGVTGNEQFF.

V is TRBV6-5 and J is TRBJ2-7; 11 bases are a match to TRBD1. The CDR3 totals 13 residues. Germline trimming cut 5 bases from V and 4 bases from J; bases unmatched to any gene: 1. Germline V gives CDR1 MNHEY, CDR2 SVGAGI. The CDR3 region is CASSGTGGYEQYF. The CDR3 nucleotides read TGTGCCAGCAGTGGGACAGGGGGGTACGAGCAGTACTTC.

The chain uses TRBV7-9 and TRBJ2-1; D gene unclear. Trimming took 5 bases from V and 5 from J, leaving 10 bases between them. From germline, CDR1 is SEHNR and CDR2 FQNEAQ (reference sequence). The CDR3 runs to 13 residues. DNA for the CDR3: TGTGCCAGCAGCCAGGACCCAAACAATGAGCAGTTCTTC. Amino acid sequence: CASSQDPNNEQFF.

This clone came up once. V gene TRBV29-1 combines with J gene TRBJ2-7; TRBD1 matches 8 bases. The CDR3 extends over 13 amino acids. J lost 7 bases, V lost 7 bases, and 12 bases had no gene match. The germline V gene has CDR1 SQVTM and CDR2 ANQGSEA. CDR3 DNA sequence: TGCAGCGCGACAGGGGCCGAACCTTTTGAGCAGTACTTC. Amino acid sequence: CSATGAEPFEQYF.

This chain uses TRBV6-1 with TRBJ2-1; TRBD1 aligns across 8 bases. Germline lookup yields CDR1 MNHNS and CDR2 SASEGT. The CDR3 spans 13 residues. V was clipped by 6 bases and J by 8 bases; unmatched bases: 6. The CDR3 sequence is CASSWTGLDEQFF. The DNA for the CDR3 is TGTGCCAGCAGCTGGACAGGGTTAGATGAGCAGTTCTTC.

This clone appeared a few times. The gene calls are TRBV4-1 and TRBJ2-7; 10 nucleotides match TRBD2. The V segment lost 6 bases and the J segment 6 bases; nucleotides outside the gene matches: 11. Per the germline V gene, CDR1 is MGHRA and CDR2 is YSYEKL. The CDR3 contains 15 residues. CDR3 nucleotides: TGCGCCAGCAGACCTACCGCTAGCGGGAGTGCCGAGCAGTACTTC. It encodes CASRPTASGSAEQYF.

The gene calls are TRBV7-9 and TRBJ1-1, with D uncertain. The CDR3 totals 12 residues. CDR1 is SEHNR, CDR2 FQNEAQ, per germline (reference sequence). V was cut by 1 base and J by 5 bases, with 5 bases left in between. CDR3 nucleotide sequence: TGTGCCAGCAGCTTAGGACTGACTGAAGCTTTCTTT. This sequence encodes CASSLGLTEAFF.

This clone was counted many times. This rearrangement joins TRBV14 to TRBJ1-2; the match to TRBD1 covers 7 bases. This CDR3 region has 15 residues. Germline V CDR1 and CDR2: SGHDN, FVKESK. Losses at the gene ends were 1 base for V and 0 bases for J; bases not matched to a gene: 2. Here the CDR3 DNA reads TGTGCCAGCAGCCAAGGGGACAGTACTAACTATGGCTACACCTTC. Its translation is CASSQGDSTNYGYTF.

The V gene is TRBV9, the J gene TRBJ1-2; 7 positions agree with TRBD1. V was pared by 4 bases and J by 4 bases, with 10 bases of the junction left unmatched. CDR3 length: 15 amino acids. Germline lookup yields CDR1 SGDLS and CDR2 YYNGEE. CDR3 nucleotides: TGTGCCAGCAGCCCTCGTCCGGGACAGAGCTATGGCTACACCTTC. It yields the protein CASSPRPGQSYGYTF.

The chain joins TRBV21-1 to TRBJ1-1; TRBD1 is the table's D call, not checked against the DNA. TRBV21-1 is flagged as a pseudogene. CDR3 length: 15 residues. As DNA, the CDR3 is TGTGCCAGCAGCAAAGTGACAGGGATTCCCTCTGAAGCTTTCTTT. Its protein is CASSKVTGIPSEAFF.

This chain joins TRBV4-1 and TRBJ2-7; no clear D. This CDR3 is 13 amino acids long. V dropped 1 base and J dropped 3 bases, with 7 bases sitting between them. In germline, CDR1 is MGHRA, CDR2 YSYEKL. CDR3 DNA sequence: TGCGCCAGCAGCCAAGTTCCGTACTACGAGCAGTACTTC. It translates to CASSQVPYYEQYF.

This chain joins TRBV29-1 and TRBJ1-1; D not resolved. The CDR3 runs 11 residues. Germline assignment: CDR1 SQVTM and CDR2 ANQGSEA. V shed 8 bases and J shed 0 bases, with 7 bases lying between them. The CDR3, as DNA: TGCAGCATTGCTTTGAACACTGAAGCTTTCTTT. Amino acid sequence: CSIALNTEAFF.

The chain has TRBV19 and TRBJ2-7, with a tentative D call TRBD1 (5 bases). Per the germline V gene, CDR1 is LNHDA and CDR2 is SQIVND (reference sequence). There are 13 residues in the CDR3. Trimming stripped 3 bases from V and 5 bases from J, with 11 bases between. CDR3 bases: TGTGCCAGTAGTATGTCAGGGAATGACGAGCAGTACTTC. Its protein is CASSMSGNDEQYF.